The rows below give T cell receptor beta chains drawn from one sample of a study of blood T cell repertoires in COVID-19. Sequencing used immunoSEQ multiplex PCR; TCRdb keeps in-frame clones, though not all of them. The sample lists about 52,000 clones, about 90% occurring once. Specimen: peripheral blood. Every receptor here comes from a human donor with active COVID-19. The donor label of this sample is uncertain. Both conserved end residues are part of each CDR3. Fields, in order: J gene, V gene, D gene, CDR3 protein, CDR3 DNA. The D gene is left open where the match is weak.

TRBJ2-5	TRBV6-5	NA	CASSLPPETQYF	TGTGCCAGCAGCCTCCCTCCGGAGACCCAGTACTTC
TRBJ2-7	TRBV10-3	NA	CAISGRGKTLNHEQYF	TGTGCCATCAGTGGCAGGGGCAAGACTTTGAACCACGAGCAGTACTTC
TRBJ2-1	TRBV6-1	NA	CASSESGSGNEQFF	TGTGCCAGCAGTGAAAGCGGATCGGGCAATGAGCAGTTCTTC
TRBJ1-5	TRBV9	NA	CASSVDGGSNQPQHF	TGTGCCAGCAGCGTAGACGGGGGTAGCAATCAGCCCCAGCATTTT
TRBJ1-2	TRBV5-1	TRBD1	CASSPRQGAPNGYTF	TGCGCCAGCAGCCCGAGACAGGGGGCGCCCAATGGCTACACCTTC
TRBJ2-7	TRBV18	TRBD1	CASSPPRTGQYEQYF	TGTGCCAGCTCACCACCCCGGACAGGACAGTACGAGCAGTACTTC
TRBJ1-1	TRBV7-8	NA	CASSLGLRVGTEAFF	TGTGCCAGCAGCTTGGGACTCAGGGTGGGAACTGAAGCTTTCTTT
TRBJ2-7	TRBV29-1	NA	CSVDLGADYEQYF	TGCAGCGTGGATTTAGGGGCGGACTACGAGCAGTACTTC
TRBJ1-2	TRBV9	NA	CASSVDQGYGYTF	TGTGCCAGCAGCGTAGATCAGGGCTATGGCTACACCTTC
TRBJ1-6	TRBV3-1/TRBV3-2	NA	CASSQGLSGYSPLHF	TGTGCCAGCAGCCAAGGATTATCAGGGTACTCACCCCTCCACTTT
TRBJ2-5	TRBV19	TRBD2	CASSISSGDGETQYF	TGTGCCAGTAGTATATCCAGCGGGGACGGAGAGACCCAGTACTTC
TRBJ2-2	TRBV7-3	NA	CASSQIGGAPGELFF	TGTGCCAGCAGCCAAATAGGGGGAGCGCCCGGGGAGCTGTTTTTT
TRBJ1-4	TRBV20-1	NA	CSAIERGGNEKLFF	TGCAGTGCTATTGAGAGGGGGGGGAATGAAAAACTGTTTTTT
TRBJ1-1	TRBV6-5	NA	CASSYGRWHTEAFF	TGTGCCAGCAGTTACGGGAGATGGCACACTGAAGCTTTCTTT
TRBJ1-1	TRBV6-6	NA	CASQSRGELTGAFF	TGTGCCAGCCAATCTCGCGGAGAGCTGACCGGAGCTTTCTTT
TRBJ2-5	TRBV24-1	TRBD2	CATSTGTSGGQETQYF	TGTGCCACCAGTACCGGGACTAGCGGGGGTCAAGAGACCCAGTACTTC
TRBJ2-2	TRBV6-4	TRBD1	CASRRDRGPGELFF	TGTGCCAGCAGACGGGACAGGGGTCCCGGGGAGCTGTTTTTT
TRBJ2-5	TRBV24-1	TRBD1	CATSDFSQTGRETQYF	TGTGCCACCAGTGATTTTTCTCAGACAGGGAGAGAGACCCAGTACTTC
TRBJ1-2	TRBV5-4	TRBD1	CASSLRDRGYGYTF	TGTGCCAGCAGCTTGAGGGACAGAGGCTATGGCTACACCTTC